This TCR beta chain was obtained from a study of T cells after yellow fever vaccination. General study findings and limits: Booster sampling recovered most clones from primary vaccination (approximately 97% CD4, around 90% CD8).

TCR cDNA was made by 5'RACE template switching, adding a universal primer site and UMIs. MiXCR was run by TCRdb on the 5' RACE reads, yielding one entry per CDR3 protein. The sample carries about 350,000 distinct CDR3 sequences, about 4% recorded once. This clonotype appeared a few times. What it binds is not known. V was pared by 0 bases and J by 2 bases, with 7 bases between. The V gene's germline CDR1 is MNHEY and CDR2 SVGAGI. The CDR3 extends over 14 amino acids. Sequenced material: PBMCs, taken 5 days after the yellow fever booster vaccination. This chain links TRBV6-5 with TRBJ2-5; D gene unclear. This clonotype was obtained from a young man who received the YFV17D yellow fever vaccine. CDR3 loop: CASSYSYSQETQYF. For the CDR3, the DNA is TGTGCCAGCAGTTACTCGTACAGTCAAGAGACCCAGTACTTC.